This T cell receptor beta chain was captured in a study of T cell changes during pregnancy in multiple sclerosis. This CDR3 comprises 16 residues. The V and J ends lost 6 bases and 4 bases, in that order; junction bases with no gene match: 13. Germline-derived CDR1 and CDR2 are SEHNR and FQNEAQ (reference sequence). The repertoire was sequenced with immunoSEQ multiplex PCR; TCRdb's copy has only in-frame clones and lacks some. The repertoire holds nearly 110,000 clones, with about nine tenths as singletons. V and J are TRBV7-9 and TRBJ2-5; 8 bases fit TRBD1. The TCR was taken from a female donor in good health, enrolled as a control in a pregnancy study. The starting material was peripheral blood, obtained in the third trimester of pregnancy. CDR3 sequence (DNA): TGTGCCAGCAGTCGACTGAGGACAGGGCGGGGAGAGACCCAGTACTTC. Its protein product is CASSRLRTGRGETQYF.